The present T cell receptor beta chain was sequenced within a study of T cells in Graves' hyperthyroidism and ophthalmopathy (dated by TCRdb to the late 2010s). About the investigation overall: Peripheral blood was sampled at the time of initial diagnosis, prior to any treatment. Whether ophthalmopathy could be predicted prospectively was tested in an independent validation cohort made up of approximately 19 hyperthyroidism patients plus 17 patients who later progressed to ophthalmopathy. In more than five Graves' hyperthyroidism patients, the study also compared T-cell repertoires from thyroid tissue with T-cell repertoires from blood. The roughly 100 discovery patients were randomly divided into training and test sets at a 7:3 ratio. According to the paper, TCR Vbeta CDR3 sequencing was carried out on over 130 peripheral blood samples, which came from under 50 ophthalmopathy, around 75 hyperthyroidism and around 17 progressor patients. After sampling, hyperthyroidism patients received methimazole starting at 30 mg daily, and ophthalmopathy patients received high-dose intravenous methylprednisolone. A discovery cohort of about a hundred patients, about 44 with Graves' ophthalmopathy and over 55 with stable Graves' hyperthyroidism, was used to find distinguishing TCR V-J signatures. What the research found in general, with its limitations: A 13 V-J signature model separated ophthalmopathy from stable hyperthyroidism, with roughly 88% sensitivity and 81% to 82% specificity in cross-validation and 80%/75% in testing. Most expanded thyroid clonotypes (frequency above 0.001) were also detected in blood, a finding suggesting that blood repertoires may reflect thyroid immune responses. No statistical method was used to fix the sample size in advance, and group allocation was not hidden from the investigators. In validation, progression to ophthalmopathy was predicted by the model with nearly 71% sensitivity and roughly 72% specificity, a median of roughly 6.4 months before onset.

Graves' hyperthyroidism was defined as stable when no progression to ophthalmopathy occurred over 18 months of follow-up. Hyperthyroidism patients were newly diagnosed, with disease duration under 2 months, and aged 18 to 65 years. Patients with uncontrolled infections, other autoimmune diseases, pregnancy or lactation were excluded. Clinical symptoms, serum thyroxine and TRAb, thyroid ultrasound, and orbital computed tomography formed the basis for the diagnoses. PBMCs were separated from 8 to 10 ml of fresh peripheral blood using Ficoll-Paque density gradient centrifugation. Total RNA was extracted using Trizol reagent, and RNA quality was assessed on an Agilent 2100 Bioanalyzer. The germline V gene (reference sequence) provides CDR1 MNHNY and CDR2 SVGAGI. The CDR3, from cysteine to phenylalanine, totals 16 residues. The entry retains the CDR3 DNA only, 48 bases that are in frame from base 1. At the junction V is shortened by 6 bases and J by 0 bases, with 18 bases in between.

With respect to this clonotype: The specificity of this receptor is unknown. Nothing much larger sits one base from this clone, and base qualities are not available.

The TCR beta CDR3 regions were amplified from the RNA transcripts. For the first round of RT-PCR on the TCR CDR3, the HTBI primer set was used together with the Qiagen OneStep RT-PCR kit. Libraries were constructed in a second round of multiplex PCR, after which size selection and purification were carried out. Paired-end sequencing of the libraries was performed with 100 bp reads on an Illumina HiSeq2000. Per the authors' processing: SOAPnuke was used to process the raw data, with reads discarded if the reads contained adapters or uncalled bases, had a mean Phred below 15, or lacked an exact constant-primer or identifier match. High-quality paired reads were merged with COPE v1.2.5, and unique nucleotide sequences were defined as clonotypes. MiTCR v1.1 was used to align clonotypes to the IMGT TRBV, TRBD and TRBJ reference segments. The analysis was restricted to V-J combinations with a frequency above 0.0001, which together covered 98% to 99.2% of the repertoires. A TCS score was defined as the ratio between F50 (clonal expansion) and ExV (chaos), using BLOSUM62-based TCRdist between CDR3 peptides within each V-J. Welch's t-statistics and random forest reduced approximately 520 V-J features to 13, which were used in a naive Bayes classifier (R e1071). The similarity between thyroid and blood repertoires was quantified using the Morisita-Horn index. TCRdb cleaned the public reads at Q25 with fastp, built clones with MiXCR and kept in-frame beta chains. Entries that share a CDR3 protein sequence are merged under the most common genes and DNA. The V and J calls and clone size are TCRdb's, not the authors'. Present in this sample are around 760,000 distinct CDR3 sequences, about a third of which were seen just once. The ten top clones hold around 30% of the sample.

The clonotype was recovered from a woman in her 40s with Graves' hyperthyroidism. In this chain, TRBV6-6 is recombined with TRBJ2-7, with a tentative D gene TRBD1 over 5 matching bases. Sequenced material: blood. The DNA is as follows: TGTGCCAGCAGGCCCAAGGGGCAGTCAAGCTCCTACGAGCAGTACTTC. It is translated as CASRPKGQSSSYEQYF.